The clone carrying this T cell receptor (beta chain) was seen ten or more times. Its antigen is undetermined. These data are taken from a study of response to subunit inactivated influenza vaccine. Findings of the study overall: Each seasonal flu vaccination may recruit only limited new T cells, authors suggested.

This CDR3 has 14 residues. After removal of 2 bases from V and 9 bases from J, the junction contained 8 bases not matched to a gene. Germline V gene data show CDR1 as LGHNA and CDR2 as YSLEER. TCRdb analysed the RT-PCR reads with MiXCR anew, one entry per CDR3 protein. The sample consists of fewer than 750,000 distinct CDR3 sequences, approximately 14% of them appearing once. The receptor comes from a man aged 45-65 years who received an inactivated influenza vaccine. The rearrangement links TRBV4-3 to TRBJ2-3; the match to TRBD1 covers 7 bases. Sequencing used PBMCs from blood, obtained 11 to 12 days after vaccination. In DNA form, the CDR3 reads TGCGCCAGCAGCCAATTAAGGACAGGTGGGACGCAGTATTTT. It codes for CASSQLRTGGTQYF.